Each of the 30 T cell receptor beta chains below was sequenced from the same sample in a study of Graves' ophthalmopathy and Graves' hyperthyroidism. Amplification targeted the TCR beta CDR3 regions, with RNA transcripts as the source material. HTBI primers were employed in first-round RT-PCR, then a second-round multiplex PCR followed. A single record per CDR3 protein comes from TCRdb applying MiXCR to the multiplex PCR reads. This table has some 390,000 distinct CDR3 sequences, about 18% appearing once. What was sequenced was peripheral blood. All receptors derive from a young woman with Graves' ophthalmopathy.

This clonotype was detected many times. The chain recombines TRBV20-1 with TRBJ2-5; D is perhaps TRBD2 (5 bases). The CDR3 loop spans 14 amino acids. CDR1 is DFQATT, CDR2 SNEGSKA, per germline (reference sequence). The ends were cut back, 6 bases at V and 5 bases at J, with 19 bases in the middle. The CDR3 loop is CSAGNRRSGETQYF. CDR3 in DNA: TGCAGTGCCGGGAATCGTCGGTCCGGGGAGACCCAGTACTTC.

This clonotype has only one observation. This chain joins TRBV7-9 and TRBJ2-5; 7 bases line up with TRBD2. Germline lookup yields CDR1 SEHNR and CDR2 FQNEAQ (reference sequence). V gave up 5 bases and J gave up 5 bases; unmatched junction bases: 8. This CDR3 region has 14 residues. The CDR3 sequence: CASSRTRRRETQYF. CDR3 sequence (DNA): TGTGCCAGCAGCCGGACTAGAAGAAGGGAGACCCAGTACTTC.

V is TRBV15 and J is TRBJ1-5; D uncertain. The CDR3 extends over 14 amino acids. The germline V and J ends were trimmed by 1 base and 0 bases, with 4 bases remaining between them. In germline, CDR1 is LNHNV, CDR2 YYDKDF (reference sequence). The CDR3 loop reads CATSRGHSNQPQHF. CDR3 nucleotide sequence: TGTGCCACCAGCAGAGGGCATAGCAATCAGCCCCAGCATTTT.

This clonotype was detected ten times or more. In DNA form, the CDR3 reads TGTGCCAGCAGCTTATCTGGGGAAGATATCGCCGGGGAGCTGTTTTTT. This encodes CASSLSGEDIAGELFF. The chain is built from TRBV11-1 and TRBJ2-2; D remains ambiguous. Germline V lookup: CDR1 SGHAT, CDR2 FQDESV (reference sequence). V lost 2 bases, J lost 6 bases, and 16 bases lay in between. The CDR3 has 16 residues.

This clonotype appeared many times. CDR3: CASSQEGGQGDYGYTF. Written as DNA, the CDR3 is TGTGCCAGCAGCCAAGAGGGGGGACAGGGGGACTATGGCTACACCTTC. This chain connects TRBV4-2 to TRBJ1-2; TRBD1 matches at 11 bases. Germline CDR1 LGHNA, CDR2 YNFKEQ. The trim removed 0 bases at V and 3 bases at J, leaving 3 bases unmatched. The CDR3 has 16 amino acids.

This clonotype was recorded at least ten times. V usage is TRBV6-5 and J usage is TRBJ2-2, with 7 bases aligning to TRBD1. Germline values: CDR1 MNHEY, CDR2 SVGAGI. V shed 7 bases, J shed 7 bases, and the junction held 9 bases outside the gene matches. The CDR3 length is 14 residues. In DNA, the CDR3 is TGTGCCAGCACCGACAGGGTTGGGTTCGGGGAGCTGTTTTTT. Translating it yields CASTDRVGFGELFF.

Only a few counts were recorded for this clonotype. The chain has TRBV18 and TRBJ1-6, with unresolved D. Germline loops: CDR1 KGHSH, CDR2 LQKENI. This CDR3 is built from 17 residues. The V end was cut by 6 bases, the J end by 0 bases, with 15 bases between. In DNA form, the CDR3 reads TGTGCCAGCTCCCCTTTGGGCCGGAGCTCCTATAATTCACCCCTCCACTTT. Amino acid sequence: CASSPLGRSSYNSPLHF.

This clonotype was detected ten times or more. The chain carries TRBV20-1 and TRBJ2-7; D is possibly TRBD2 (5 bases). The V gene's germline CDR1 is DFQATT and CDR2 SNEGSKA (reference sequence). The CDR3 spans 13 residues. V gave up 3 bases and J gave up 7 bases, with 16 bases separating them. CDR3 sequence reads: CSASPPAPGEQYF. CDR3 bases: TGCAGTGCTAGTCCCCCAGCGCCGGGGGAGCAGTACTTC.

The chain is built from TRBV28 and TRBJ2-5; D is tentatively TRBD1 or TRBD2 (6 bases each). Trimming removed 3 bases from V and 3 bases from J, with 23 bases in between. CDR1 and CDR2 (germline): MDHEN, SYDVKM. CDR3 length: 18 amino acids. The CDR3 DNA follows: TGTGCCAGCAGTTTGCATGAATTGGGGGGCAATAGGGAAGAGACCCAGTACTTC. Amino acid sequence: CASSLHELGGNREETQYF.

This clonotype was seen at least ten times. V and J are TRBV28 and TRBJ2-7, with D tentatively TRBD2 (6 bases). Trimming removed 5 bases from V and 9 bases from J, with 14 bases in between. In germline, CDR1 is MDHEN, CDR2 SYDVKM. The CDR3 spans 12 residues. The chain's CDR3 is CASSPDPGLQYF. The CDR3 bases are TGTGCCAGCAGTCCCGACCCGGGACTGCAGTACTTC.

This clonotype was seen ten or more times. This chain uses TRBV24-1 with TRBJ2-2; 8 bases fit TRBD2. The J segment lost 4 bases and the V segment lost 1 base, leaving 16 bases of the junction unmatched. This CDR3 contains 20 residues. The germline V gene encodes CDR1 KGHDR and CDR2 SFDVKD. In DNA, the CDR3 is TGTGCCACCAGTGATTTAGGGGGGGACTTTGAGCGGGAGCCCACCGGGGAGCTGTTTTTT. It yields the protein CATSDLGGDFEREPTGELFF.

In this sample, this clonotype turned up many times. This chain connects TRBV6-1 to TRBJ2-5; D perhaps matches TRBD2 (6 bases). Trimming removed 7 bases from V and 3 bases from J, with 9 bases in between. Germline lookup yields CDR1 MNHNS and CDR2 SASEGT. CDR3 size: 12 residues. In DNA, the CDR3 is TGTGCCAGCAAGGGAGGAGAAGAGACCCAGTACTTC. It specifies CASKGGEETQYF.

In its sample, this clonotype was seen many times. The rearrangement uses TRBV28 and TRBJ1-1, with TRBD1 matching 7 bases. The CDR3 totals 15 residues. Germline CDR1 MDHEN, CDR2 SYDVKM. V lost 4 bases to trimming and J lost 8 bases; unmatched junction nucleotides: 13. CDR3 in amino acids: CASSSIGTESREAFF. The CDR3 DNA reads as TGTGCCAGCAGTTCTATAGGGACAGAAAGCAGGGAAGCTTTCTTT.

This clonotype was counted many times. This chain joins TRBV28 and TRBJ2-7; the D gene is possibly TRBD1 (6 bases). Germline CDR1 MDHEN, CDR2 SYDVKM. V lost 7 bases, J lost 1 base, and 14 bases lay in between. CDR3 length: 14 amino acids. CDR3: CASNLGDTSYEQYF. CDR3 nucleotide sequence: TGTGCCAGCAACCTGGGGGACACGTCCTACGAGCAGTACTTC.

This clonotype was seen a few times. V is TRBV6-1 and J is TRBJ1-5; a possible D gene is TRBD1 (5 bases). The germline CDR1 and CDR2 sequences are MNHNS and SASEGT. This CDR3 contains 15 residues. Trimming stripped 8 bases from V and 4 bases from J, with 18 bases between. For the CDR3, the DNA is TGTGCCAGCTGGGGCGATGGCAGGGAGAATCAGCCCCAGCATTTT. Its translation: CASWGDGRENQPQHF.

Many counts were recorded for this clonotype. V usage is TRBV4-1 and J usage is TRBJ2-5; TRBD2 is a possible D gene (5 bases). Looked up from germline, CDR1 is MGHRA and CDR2 is YSYEKL. V was pared by 0 bases and J by 5 bases, with 13 bases between. This CDR3 is 15 amino acids long. CDR3 sequence (DNA): TGCGCCAGCAGCCAAGATCCCGCAAGGAGGGAGACCCAGTACTTC. It translates to CASSQDPARRETQYF.

This clonotype has more than one count but fewer than ten. The rearrangement uses TRBV5-4 and TRBJ2-3; D may be TRBD1 (8 bases). This CDR3 is 15 amino acids long. CDR1 SGHNT and CDR2 YYREEE come from the germline V gene (reference sequence). V gave up 3 bases and J gave up 0 bases, with 11 bases separating them. The CDR3 DNA follows: TGTGCCAGCAGCTACAGGGGGGGTAGCACAGATACGCAGTATTTT. It encodes CASSYRGGSTDTQYF.

This clonotype is a singleton in its sample. J is TRBJ2-5 and V is TRBV28, with 9 bases identical to TRBD1. Per germline, CDR1 MDHEN and CDR2 SYDVKM. V lost 5 bases, J lost 11 bases, and 6 bases stayed unmatched. CDR3 length equals 12 residues. CDR3 sequence reads: CASSIPGQGQYF. In DNA, the CDR3 is TGTGCCAGCAGTATACCGGGACAGGGTCAGTACTTC.

There are a few counts of this clonotype. This chain uses TRBV6-2 or TRBV6-3 with TRBJ2-7, with no clear D. This CDR3 has 15 amino acids. Per germline, CDR1 MNHEY and CDR2 SVGEGT. Deletions cut 2 bases from V and 0 bases from J, with 11 bases between. The CDR3 DNA is TGTGCCAGCAGTTACCGGGTTCTAAGCTCCTACGAGCAGTACTTC. It encodes CASSYRVLSSYEQYF.

This clonotype was seen at least ten times. This chain connects TRBV7-2 to TRBJ1-5; D gene ambiguous. Germline CDR1 SGHTA, CDR2 FQGNSA. Trimming took off 5 bases at V and 4 bases at J, with 9 bases between the two ends. This CDR3 spans 13 amino acids. The CDR3 DNA sequence: TGTGCCAGCAGCCCCCGGTGGAATCAGCCCCAGCATTTT. Its protein product is CASSPRWNQPQHF.

This clonotype has a count of ten or more. V and J are TRBV30 and TRBJ1-1, with D perhaps matching TRBD1 (5 bases). Between the trimmed V and J ends, which lost 0 bases and 3 bases, there was a span of 17 bases. This CDR3 has 16 amino acids. CDR1 and CDR2 from the germline V gene are GTSNPN and SVGIG (reference sequence). The chain's CDR3 is CAWSVPWGMGDTEAFF. For the CDR3, the DNA is TGTGCCTGGAGTGTACCGTGGGGAATGGGGGACACTGAAGCTTTCTTT.

This clonotype was seen at least ten times. Lacking the conserved final phenylalanine or tryptophan, this CDR3 likely reflects a read error. V is TRBV6-1 and J is TRBJ2-5; no reliable D call. Germline V lookup: CDR1 MNHNS, CDR2 SASEGT. Between the trimmed V and J ends, which lost 8 bases and 2 bases, there was a span of 9 bases. CDR3 length: 12 residues. The CDR3, as DNA: TGTGCCAGCCTTGGCGGTCAAGAGACCCAGTACCTC. Translating it yields CASLGGQETQYL.

This clonotype was detected many times. The V and J genes are TRBV4-3 and TRBJ2-2; 8 bases are a match to TRBD2. Germline-derived CDR1 and CDR2 are LGHNA and YSLEER. This CDR3 has 16 residues. The V segment lost 4 bases and the J segment 1 base; nucleotides outside the gene matches: 5. CDR3 in amino acids: CASSPGRGLNTGELFF. The CDR3 DNA reads as TGCGCCAGCAGCCCCGGGAGGGGGTTGAACACCGGGGAGCTGTTTTTT.

About this clonotype itself: One end of the junction varies from germline; a read error may be responsible. This chain connects TRBV19 to TRBJ1-2; D is possibly TRBD1 (5 bases). Germline CDR1 LNHDA, CDR2 SQIVND (reference sequence). The CDR3 runs 11 residues. Written as DNA, the CDR3 is TGTGCCAGTAGTCGGGACTATCGCTACACCTTC. Translated, it gives CASSRDYRYTF. Together with reference TRBV19 and TRBJ1-2, the CDR3 gives the full variable domain: DGGITQSPKYLFRKEGQNVTLSCEQNLNHDAMYWYRQDPGQGLRLIYYSQIVNDFQKGDIAEGYSVSREKKESFPLTVTSAQKNPTAFYLCASSRDYRYTFGSGTRLTVV.

This clonotype was seen many times. V usage is TRBV29-1 and J usage is TRBJ1-1; no clear D. The CDR3 has 15 residues. The germline gives CDR1 SQVTM, CDR2 ANQGSEA. V was cut by 4 bases and J by 0 bases, with 15 bases left in between. CDR3 sequence: CSVVFFPVMNTEAFF. CDR3 sequence (DNA): TGCAGCGTTGTATTTTTTCCGGTCATGAACACTGAAGCTTTCTTT.

There are many counts of this clonotype. Here the CDR3 DNA reads TGTGCCAGCAGTCCGTCTACAGGGTACGAGCAGTACTTC. Translated, it gives CASSPSTGYEQYF. This sequence joins TRBV7-3 and TRBJ2-7; D may be TRBD1 (6 bases). The CDR3 loop spans 13 amino acids. Per the germline V gene, CDR1 is SGHTA and CDR2 is FQGTGA. V gave up 6 bases and J gave up 4 bases, with 13 bases separating them.

The J gene is TRBJ1-1, the V gene TRBV4-1, with 9 bases that match TRBD1. CDR1 and CDR2 from the germline V gene are MGHRA and YSYEKL. CDR3 length: 19 residues. The junction had 19 bases not matched to a gene; V was cut back by 4 bases and J by 4 bases. The CDR3: CASSPPSSARTGAGTEAFF. CDR3 DNA sequence: TGCGCCAGCAGCCCCCCCTCGTCAGCCCGGACAGGGGCTGGCACTGAAGCTTTCTTT.

This clonotype was detected ten times or more. V gene TRBV27 combines with J gene TRBJ2-5; TRBD1 matches 7 bases. V trimming: 6 bases; J trimming: 2 bases; junction bases outside the gene matches: 21. CDR3 length: 19 residues. Per germline, CDR1 MNHEY and CDR2 SMNVEV (reference sequence). The chain's CDR3 is CASSLRWGQTRGIQETQYF. CDR3 DNA sequence: TGTGCCAGCAGCCTACGGTGGGGACAGACAAGGGGGATACAAGAGACCCAGTACTTC.

Ten or more counts support this clonotype. This chain links TRBV11-2 with TRBJ2-7; TRBD2 aligns across 8 bases. The CDR3 sequence is 16 residues long. Unmatched junction bases numbered 7, after V lost 0 bases and J lost 3 bases. The V gene's germline CDR1 is SGHAT and CDR2 FQNNGV. In nucleotides, the CDR3 is TGTGCCAGCAGCTTAGAAGCCCGGACTAGCAGCTACGAGCAGTACTTC. Translating gives CASSLEARTSSYEQYF.

This clonotype was counted many times. For the CDR3, the DNA is TGTGCCAGCAGCTTAGCCGTGGGGGAGGCCTACGAGCAGTACTTC. It translates to CASSLAVGEAYEQYF. The gene calls are TRBV11-2 and TRBJ2-7; possibly TRBD2 for D (6 bases). The germline V and J ends were trimmed by 1 base and 2 bases, with 12 bases remaining between them. Germline CDR1 reads SGHAT; CDR2 reads FQNNGV. CDR3 length: 15 residues.